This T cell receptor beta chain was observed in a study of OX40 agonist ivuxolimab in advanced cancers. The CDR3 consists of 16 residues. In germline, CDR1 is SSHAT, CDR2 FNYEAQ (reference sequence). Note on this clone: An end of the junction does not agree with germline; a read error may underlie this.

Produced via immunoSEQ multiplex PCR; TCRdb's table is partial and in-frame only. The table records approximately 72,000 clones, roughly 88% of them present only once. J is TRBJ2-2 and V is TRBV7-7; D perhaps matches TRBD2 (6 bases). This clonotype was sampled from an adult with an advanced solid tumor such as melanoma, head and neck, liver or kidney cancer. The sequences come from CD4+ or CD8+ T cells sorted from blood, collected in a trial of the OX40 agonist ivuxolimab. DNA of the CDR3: TGTGCTAGCAGCCCCCGACGGACTACAAACACCGGGGAGCTGTTTTTT. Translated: CASSPRRTTNTGELFF.